This TCR beta chain stems from a study of CXCR3-negative and CXCR3-positive naive CD8 T cells (dated by TCRdb to about 2019). Background for the entire study: About 150 million TRB reads were obtained in total, roughly 1.5 +/- 0.3 million reads per library. Diversity and physicochemical repertoire analyses were performed on about a dozen donors pooled from two independent experiments. For the TRBV-TRBJ cluster analysis, the naive subsets came from 5 donors, while the memory cells came from 3 donors. Paper-wide results and their limitations: CXCR3 expression partially decreased after cryopreservation, so most assays used freshly isolated PBMCs. Naive CXCR3-negative and CXCR3-positive cells from the same donor showed similar TRBV-TRBJ usage, whereas memory cells showed distinct patterns. Compared with CXCR3-negative naive cells, CXCR3-positive naive cells had TRB CDR3s with higher hydrophobicity (lower Kidera factor 4), lower energy, and higher strength and volume indices. Repertoire diversity was comparably high in both naive subsets but much lower in memory CD8+ T cells. Because surface CD5, which is linked to self-reactivity in mice, was comparable between the naive subsets, TCR interaction strength was also inferred from TRB CDR3 physicochemical properties.

For each CD8+ T cell subset, flow sorting was done in triplicate, and roughly 310,000 cells per subset went directly into RLT lysis buffer. Naive CD8+ T cells were defined stringently as CD45RO-CCR7+CD27+CD95- to exclude memory contaminants. Peripheral blood mononuclear cells were isolated from buffy coats using standard density gradient centrifugation. A FACSAria III was used to flow-sort naive CXCR3-negative and CXCR3-positive CD8+ T cells. Total RNA was extracted from sorted cells using an RNeasy Mini Kit. A word on this clonotype: This receptor's antigen is unknown.

Sequencing took place on a NextSeq 550. The Human TCR Profiling Kit (MiLaboratory) was used to prepare UMI-labeled 5' RACE TRB cDNA libraries. cDNA synthesis used the entire amount of extracted RNA, and PCR amplification then used the entire amount of cDNA produced. Libraries were prepared in parallel with an identical number of PCR cycles. The authors' analysis ran thus. About 53,000 +/- 9,400 unique UMI-labeled TRB cDNA molecules per library were extracted with MIGEC and MiXCR, with at least two reads per UMI required. On average, approximately 40,000 +/- 10,000 functional in-frame TRB CDR3 nucleotide clonotypes lacking stop codons were found per library. After each sample was downsampled to 5000 UMI-labeled TRB molecules, VDJtools was used to calculate diversity metrics such as normalized Shannon-Wiener and Chao1. For the central five CDR3 residues, VDJtools calculated physicochemical properties weighted by clonotype size, namely interaction energy, strength, volume and Kidera factor 4. The reads, reprocessed by TCRdb, yield one row per CDR3 protein sequence and no DNA. The V and J calls were not made by the authors but by TCRdb's processing. This sample's table has entries for more than 50,000 distinct CDR3 sequences. 0.35% to 0.5% of the sample belongs to the ten largest clones.

The cysteine opens and the phenylalanine closes a CDR3 of 12 amino acids. DNA is not on record. Based on the germline V gene, the CDR1 and CDR2 sequences are MDHEN and SYDVKM. Rearrangement joined TRBV28 to TRBJ2-2. The sequenced material came from naive CXCR3- CD8+ T cells from blood. In the paper's terms, the cell subset or site label means: CD45RO-CCR7+CD27+CD95- naive CD8+ T cells lacking CXCR3 (TNR3-). This TCR derives from a human donor in good health. Some clones in this sample may be carry-over from other donors' samples. The CDR3 reads CASSPPTGELFF.